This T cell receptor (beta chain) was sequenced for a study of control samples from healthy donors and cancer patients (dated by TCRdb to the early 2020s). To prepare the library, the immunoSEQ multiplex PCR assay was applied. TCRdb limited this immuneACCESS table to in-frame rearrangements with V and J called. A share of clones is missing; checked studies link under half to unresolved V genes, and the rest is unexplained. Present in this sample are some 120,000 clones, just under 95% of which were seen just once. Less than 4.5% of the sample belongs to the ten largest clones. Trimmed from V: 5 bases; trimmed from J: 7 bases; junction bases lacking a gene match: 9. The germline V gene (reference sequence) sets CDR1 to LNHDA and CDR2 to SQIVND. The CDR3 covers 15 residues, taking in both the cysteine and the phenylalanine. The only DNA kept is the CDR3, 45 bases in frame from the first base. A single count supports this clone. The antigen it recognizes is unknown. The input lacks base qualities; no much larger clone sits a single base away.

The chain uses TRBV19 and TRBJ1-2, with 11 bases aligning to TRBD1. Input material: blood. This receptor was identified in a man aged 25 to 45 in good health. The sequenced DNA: TGTGCCAGTAGTCCTCCTTGGACAGGGGGCCTTGGCTACACCTTC. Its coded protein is CASSPPWTGGLGYTF.